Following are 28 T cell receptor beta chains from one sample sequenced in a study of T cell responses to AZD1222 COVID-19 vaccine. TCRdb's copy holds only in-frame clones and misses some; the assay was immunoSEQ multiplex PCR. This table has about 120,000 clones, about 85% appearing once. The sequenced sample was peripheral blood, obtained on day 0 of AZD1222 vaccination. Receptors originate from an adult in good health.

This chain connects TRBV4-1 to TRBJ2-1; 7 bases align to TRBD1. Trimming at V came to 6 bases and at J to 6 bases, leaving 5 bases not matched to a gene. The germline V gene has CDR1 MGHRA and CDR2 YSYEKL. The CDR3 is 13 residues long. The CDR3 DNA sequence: TGCGCCAGCAGGCTTTCAGGGGGCAATGAGCAGTTCTTC. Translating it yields CASRLSGGNEQFF.

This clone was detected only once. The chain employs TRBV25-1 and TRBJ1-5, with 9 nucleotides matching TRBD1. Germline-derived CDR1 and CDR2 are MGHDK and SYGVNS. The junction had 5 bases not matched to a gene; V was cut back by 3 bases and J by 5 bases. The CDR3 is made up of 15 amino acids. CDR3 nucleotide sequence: TGTGCCAGCAGTGACGGGACAGGGCAGCATCAGCCCCAGCATTTT. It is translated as CASSDGTGQHQPQHF.

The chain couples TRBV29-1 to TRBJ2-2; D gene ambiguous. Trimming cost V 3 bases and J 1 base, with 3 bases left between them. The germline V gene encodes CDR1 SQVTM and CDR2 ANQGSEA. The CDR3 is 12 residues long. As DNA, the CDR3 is TGCAGCGTTGACAAGAACACCGGGGAGCTGTTTTTT. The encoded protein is CSVDKNTGELFF.

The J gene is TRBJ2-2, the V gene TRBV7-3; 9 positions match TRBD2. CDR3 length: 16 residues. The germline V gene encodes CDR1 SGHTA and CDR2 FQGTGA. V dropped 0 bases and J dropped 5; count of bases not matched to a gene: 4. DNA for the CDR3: TGTGCCAGCAGCTTAACCGGTACTAGCGGGACCGGGGAGCTGTTTTTT. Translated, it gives CASSLTGTSGTGELFF.

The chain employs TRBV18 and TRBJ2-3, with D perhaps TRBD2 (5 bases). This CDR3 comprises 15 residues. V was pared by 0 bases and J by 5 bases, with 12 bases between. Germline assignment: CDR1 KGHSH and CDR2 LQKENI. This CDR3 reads CASSPPELRGDTQYF. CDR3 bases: TGTGCCAGCTCACCACCCGAGCTACGGGGAGATACGCAGTATTTT. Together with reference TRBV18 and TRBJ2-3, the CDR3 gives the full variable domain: NAGVMQNPRHLVRRRGQEARLRCSPMKGHSHVYWYRQLPEEGLKFMVYLQKENIIDESGMPKERFSAEFPKEGPSILRIQQVVRGDSAAYFCASSPPELRGDTQYFGPGTRLTVL.

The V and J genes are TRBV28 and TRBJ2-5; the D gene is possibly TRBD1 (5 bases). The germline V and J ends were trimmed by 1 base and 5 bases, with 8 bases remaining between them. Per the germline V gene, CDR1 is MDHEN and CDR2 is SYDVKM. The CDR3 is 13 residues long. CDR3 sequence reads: CASSLSGWETQYF. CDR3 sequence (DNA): TGTGCCAGCAGTTTATCAGGGTGGGAGACCCAGTACTTC.

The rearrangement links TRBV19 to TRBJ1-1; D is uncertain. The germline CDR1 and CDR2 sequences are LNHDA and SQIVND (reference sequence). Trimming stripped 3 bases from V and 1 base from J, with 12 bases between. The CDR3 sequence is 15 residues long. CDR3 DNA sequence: TGTGCCAGTAGTATCGCGGGAACGGGGAACACTGAAGCTTTCTTT. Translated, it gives CASSIAGTGNTEAFF.

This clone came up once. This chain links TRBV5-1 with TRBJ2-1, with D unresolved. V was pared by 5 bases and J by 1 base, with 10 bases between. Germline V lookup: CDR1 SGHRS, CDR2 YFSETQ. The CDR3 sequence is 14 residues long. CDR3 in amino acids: CASRDGASYNEQFF. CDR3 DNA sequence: TGCGCCAGCAGGGACGGAGCGTCCTACAATGAGCAGTTCTTC.

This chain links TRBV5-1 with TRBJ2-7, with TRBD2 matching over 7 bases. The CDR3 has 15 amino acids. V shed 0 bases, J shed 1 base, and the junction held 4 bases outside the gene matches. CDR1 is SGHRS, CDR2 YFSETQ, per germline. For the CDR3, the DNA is TGCGCCAGCAGCTTGGGGGGTAGCGGGTCCTACGAGCAGTACTTC. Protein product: CASSLGGSGSYEQYF.

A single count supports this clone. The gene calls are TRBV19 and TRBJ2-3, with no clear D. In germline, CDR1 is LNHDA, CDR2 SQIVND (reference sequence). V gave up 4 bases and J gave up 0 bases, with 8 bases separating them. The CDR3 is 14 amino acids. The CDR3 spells CASSSRVSTDTQYF. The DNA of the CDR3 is TGTGCCAGTAGTAGCCGGGTTAGCACAGATACGCAGTATTTT.

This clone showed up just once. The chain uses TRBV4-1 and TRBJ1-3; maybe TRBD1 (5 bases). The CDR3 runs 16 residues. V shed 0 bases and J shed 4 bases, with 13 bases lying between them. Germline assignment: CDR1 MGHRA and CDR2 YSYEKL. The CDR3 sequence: CASSQERGRDGNTIYF. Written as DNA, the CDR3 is TGCGCCAGCAGCCAAGAGCGGGGCAGGGACGGAAACACCATATATTTT.

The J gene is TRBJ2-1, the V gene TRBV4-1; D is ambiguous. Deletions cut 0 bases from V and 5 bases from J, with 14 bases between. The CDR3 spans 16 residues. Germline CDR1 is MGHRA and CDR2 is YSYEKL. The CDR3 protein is CASSQEDSRLNNEQFF. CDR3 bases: TGCGCCAGCAGCCAAGAGGATTCTAGACTGAACAATGAGCAGTTCTTC.

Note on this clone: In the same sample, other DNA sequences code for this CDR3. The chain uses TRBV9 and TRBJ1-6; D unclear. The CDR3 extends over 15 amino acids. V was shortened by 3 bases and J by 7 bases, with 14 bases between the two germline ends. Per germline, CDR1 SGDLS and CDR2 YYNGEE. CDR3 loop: CASSAAGRGNSPLHF. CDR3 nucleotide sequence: TGTGCCAGCAGCGCCGCCGGGCGGGGAAATTCACCCCTCCACTTT. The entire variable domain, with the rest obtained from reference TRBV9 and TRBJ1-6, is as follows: DSGVTQTPKHLITATGQRVTLRCSPRSGDLSVYWYQQSLDQGLQFLIQYYNGEERAKGNILERFSAQQFPDLHSELNLSSLELGDSALYFCASSAAGRGNSPLHFGNGTRLTVT.

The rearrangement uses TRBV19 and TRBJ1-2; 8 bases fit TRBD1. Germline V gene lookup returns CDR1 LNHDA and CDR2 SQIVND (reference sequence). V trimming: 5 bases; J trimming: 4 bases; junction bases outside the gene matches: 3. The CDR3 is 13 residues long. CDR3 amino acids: CASSPGQGYGYTF. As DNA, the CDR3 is TGTGCCAGTAGTCCCGGACAGGGCTATGGCTACACCTTC.

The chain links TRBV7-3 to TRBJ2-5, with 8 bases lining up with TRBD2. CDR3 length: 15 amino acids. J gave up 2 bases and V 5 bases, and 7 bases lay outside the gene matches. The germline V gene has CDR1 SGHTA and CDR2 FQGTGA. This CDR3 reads CASSPQAGVQETQYF. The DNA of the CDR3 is TGTGCCAGCAGCCCCCAAGCGGGAGTACAAGAGACCCAGTACTTC.

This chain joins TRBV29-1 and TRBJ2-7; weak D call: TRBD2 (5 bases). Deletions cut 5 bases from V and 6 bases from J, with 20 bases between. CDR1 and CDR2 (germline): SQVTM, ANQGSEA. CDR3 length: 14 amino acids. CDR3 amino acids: CSVLSGGGASEQYF. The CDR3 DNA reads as TGCAGCGTTTTGAGCGGAGGCGGCGCCTCCGAGCAGTACTTC.

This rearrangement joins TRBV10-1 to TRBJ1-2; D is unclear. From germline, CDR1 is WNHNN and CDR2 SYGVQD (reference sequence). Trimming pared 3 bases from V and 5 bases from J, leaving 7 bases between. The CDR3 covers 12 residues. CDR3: CASSDGYYGYTF. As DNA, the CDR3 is TGCGCCAGCAGTGATGGCTATTATGGCTACACCTTC.

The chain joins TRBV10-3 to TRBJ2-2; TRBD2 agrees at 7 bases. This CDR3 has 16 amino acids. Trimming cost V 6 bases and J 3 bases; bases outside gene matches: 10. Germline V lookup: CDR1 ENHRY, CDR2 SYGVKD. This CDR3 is CAISTFGGRDTGELFF. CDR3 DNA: TGTGCCATCAGCACCTTCGGGGGGAGGGACACCGGGGAGCTGTTTTTT.

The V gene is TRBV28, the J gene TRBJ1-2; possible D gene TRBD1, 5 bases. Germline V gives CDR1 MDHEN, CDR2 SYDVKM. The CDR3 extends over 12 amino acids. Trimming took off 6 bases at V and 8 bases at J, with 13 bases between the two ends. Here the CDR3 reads CASRPGPGGYTF. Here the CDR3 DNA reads TGTGCCAGCAGGCCGGGACCTGGGGGCTACACCTTC.

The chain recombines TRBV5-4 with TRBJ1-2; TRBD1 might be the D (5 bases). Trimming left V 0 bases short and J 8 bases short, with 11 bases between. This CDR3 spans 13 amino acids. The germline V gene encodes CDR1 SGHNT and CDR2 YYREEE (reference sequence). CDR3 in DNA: TGTGCCAGCAGCTTGGGGGCTAGGGGAGGCTACACCTTC. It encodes CASSLGARGGYTF.

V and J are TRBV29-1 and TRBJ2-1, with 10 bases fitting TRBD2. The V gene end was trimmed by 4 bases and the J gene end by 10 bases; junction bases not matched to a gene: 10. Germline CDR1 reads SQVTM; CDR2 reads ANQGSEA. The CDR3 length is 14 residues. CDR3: CSVALAGAPREQFF. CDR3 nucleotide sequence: TGCAGCGTTGCCCTAGCGGGAGCCCCACGAGAGCAGTTCTTC.

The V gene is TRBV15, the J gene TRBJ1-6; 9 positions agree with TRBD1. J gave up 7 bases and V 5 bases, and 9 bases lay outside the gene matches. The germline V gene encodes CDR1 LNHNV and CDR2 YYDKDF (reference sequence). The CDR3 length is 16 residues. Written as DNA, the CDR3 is TGTGCCACCAGCTCTGGGACAGGGAAAAAGAATTCACCCCTCCACTTT. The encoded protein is CATSSGTGKKNSPLHF.

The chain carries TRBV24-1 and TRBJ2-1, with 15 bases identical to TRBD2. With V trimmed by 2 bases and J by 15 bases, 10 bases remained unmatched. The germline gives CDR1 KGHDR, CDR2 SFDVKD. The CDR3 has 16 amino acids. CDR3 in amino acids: CATSDWAGLAGGPLFF. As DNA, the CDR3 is TGTGCCACCAGTGATTGGGCCGGACTAGCGGGAGGGCCCTTGTTCTTC.

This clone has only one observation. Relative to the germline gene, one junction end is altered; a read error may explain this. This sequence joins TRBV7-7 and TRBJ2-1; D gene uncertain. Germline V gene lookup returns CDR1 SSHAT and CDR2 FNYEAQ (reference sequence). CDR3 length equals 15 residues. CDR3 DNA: TGTGCTAGCAGCTTAGGTAACAACAAGAACAATGAGCAGTTCTTC. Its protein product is CASSLGNNKNNEQFF.

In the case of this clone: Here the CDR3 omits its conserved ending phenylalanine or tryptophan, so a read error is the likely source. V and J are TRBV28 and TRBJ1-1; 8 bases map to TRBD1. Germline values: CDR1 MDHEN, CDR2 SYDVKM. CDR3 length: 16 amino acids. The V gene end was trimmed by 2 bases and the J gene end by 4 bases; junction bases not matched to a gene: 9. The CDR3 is CASSLARTGWRTEAFL. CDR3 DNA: TGTGCCAGCAGTTTAGCCCGGACAGGGTGGCGCACTGAAGCTTTCCTT.

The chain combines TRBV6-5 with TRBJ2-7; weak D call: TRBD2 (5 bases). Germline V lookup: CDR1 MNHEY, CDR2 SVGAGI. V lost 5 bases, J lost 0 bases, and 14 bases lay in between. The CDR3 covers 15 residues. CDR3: CASSRDGRFSYEQYF. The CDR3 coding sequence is TGTGCCAGCAGTCGGGATGGCCGGTTCTCCTACGAGCAGTACTTC.

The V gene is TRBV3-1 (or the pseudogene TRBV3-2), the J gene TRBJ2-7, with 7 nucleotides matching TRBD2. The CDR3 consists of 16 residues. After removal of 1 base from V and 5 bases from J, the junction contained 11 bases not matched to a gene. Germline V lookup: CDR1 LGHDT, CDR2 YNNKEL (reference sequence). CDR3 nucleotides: TGTGCCAGCAGCCAAGGTACTCTAGCGGAGGTCCACGAGCAGTACTTC. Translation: CASSQGTLAEVHEQYF.

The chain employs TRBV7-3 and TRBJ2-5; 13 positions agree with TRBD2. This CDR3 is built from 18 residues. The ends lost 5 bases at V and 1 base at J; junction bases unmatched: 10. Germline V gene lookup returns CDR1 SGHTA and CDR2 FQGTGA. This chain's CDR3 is CASSNGLAGAPGQETQYF. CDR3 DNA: TGTGCCAGCAGCAACGGACTAGCGGGAGCCCCGGGCCAAGAGACCCAGTACTTC.